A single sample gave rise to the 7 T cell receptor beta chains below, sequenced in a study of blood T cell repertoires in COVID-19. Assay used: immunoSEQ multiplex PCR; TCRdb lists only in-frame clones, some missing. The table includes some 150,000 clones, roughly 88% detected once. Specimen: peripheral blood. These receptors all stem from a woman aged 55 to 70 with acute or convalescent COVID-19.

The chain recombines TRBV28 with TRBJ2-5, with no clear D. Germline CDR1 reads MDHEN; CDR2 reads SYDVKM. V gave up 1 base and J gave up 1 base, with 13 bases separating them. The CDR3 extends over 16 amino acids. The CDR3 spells CASSLFPARSQETQYF. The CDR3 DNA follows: TGTGCCAGCAGTTTATTCCCTGCACGGTCCCAAGAGACCCAGTACTTC.

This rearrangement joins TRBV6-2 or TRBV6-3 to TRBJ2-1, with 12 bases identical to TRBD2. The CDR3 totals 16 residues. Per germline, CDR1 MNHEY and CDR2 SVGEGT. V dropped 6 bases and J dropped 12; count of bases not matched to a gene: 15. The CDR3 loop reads CASSPQTSGGWGAQFF. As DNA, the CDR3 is TGTGCCAGCAGCCCTCAGACTAGCGGGGGCTGGGGGGCGCAGTTCTTC.

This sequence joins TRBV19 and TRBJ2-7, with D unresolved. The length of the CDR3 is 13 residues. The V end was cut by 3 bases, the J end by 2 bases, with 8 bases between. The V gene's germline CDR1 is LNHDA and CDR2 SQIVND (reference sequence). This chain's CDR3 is CASSMAPTYEQYF. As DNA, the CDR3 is TGTGCCAGTAGTATGGCTCCCACCTACGAGCAGTACTTC.

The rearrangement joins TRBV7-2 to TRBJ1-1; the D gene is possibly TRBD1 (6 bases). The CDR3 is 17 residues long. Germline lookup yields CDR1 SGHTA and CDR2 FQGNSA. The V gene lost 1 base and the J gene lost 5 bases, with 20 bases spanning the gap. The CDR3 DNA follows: TGTGCCAGCAGCTTAGATTTTTACAGGGTAGATGGGACTGAAGCTTTCTTT. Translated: CASSLDFYRVDGTEAFF.

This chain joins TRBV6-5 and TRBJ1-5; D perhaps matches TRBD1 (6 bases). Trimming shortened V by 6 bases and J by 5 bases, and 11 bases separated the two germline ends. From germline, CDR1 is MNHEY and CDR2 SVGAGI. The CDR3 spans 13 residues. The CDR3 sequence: CASRGKGDQPQHF. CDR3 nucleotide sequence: TGTGCCAGCAGGGGAAAGGGGGATCAGCCCCAGCATTTT.

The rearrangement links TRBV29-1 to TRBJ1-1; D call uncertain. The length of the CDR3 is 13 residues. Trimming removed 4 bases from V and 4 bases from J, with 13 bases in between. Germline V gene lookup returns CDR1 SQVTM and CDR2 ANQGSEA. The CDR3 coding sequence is TGCAGCGTTGGTGGGCTTATAGGCACTGAAGCTTTCTTT. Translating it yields CSVGGLIGTEAFF.

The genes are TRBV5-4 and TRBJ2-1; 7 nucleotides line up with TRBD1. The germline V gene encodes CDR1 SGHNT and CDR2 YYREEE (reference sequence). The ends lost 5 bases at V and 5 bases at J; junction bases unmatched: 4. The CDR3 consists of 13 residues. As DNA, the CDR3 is TGTGCCAGCAGTTACGACAGGGACAATGAGCAGTTCTTC. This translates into CASSYDRDNEQFF.